Listed below are T cell receptor beta chains from one sample, sequenced in a study of Ad26.COV2.S vaccination and SARS-CoV-2 variants. Sequenced by immunoSEQ multiplex PCR; TCRdb stores in-frame clones only, minus some. Of fewer than 800,000 clones in the sample, around 89% are singletons; the top ten hold around 1.5%. Sequenced material: peripheral blood, taken in a trial of Ad26.COV2.S vaccine versus placebo. The receptors shown here come from a person aged 18-60 years who received the Ad26.COV2.S COVID-19 vaccine or a placebo. The conserved cysteine and the conserved F or W are not part of the CDR3 here.

j_call: TRBJ2-1
v_call: TRBV9
cdr3_length: 16
cdr3_aa: ASSSRGGAASSYNEQF

j_call: TRBJ2-2
v_call: TRBV6-2/TRBV6-3
cdr3_length: 15
cdr3_aa: ASSPHSGSGLTGELF

j_call: TRBJ1-1
v_call: TRBV9
cdr3_length: 11
cdr3_aa: ASSVIKNTEAF

j_call: TRBJ2-5
v_call: TRBV9
cdr3_length: 13
cdr3_aa: ASSVSPGTQETQY

j_call: TRBJ2-5
v_call: TRBV18
cdr3_length: 13
cdr3_aa: ASSRTGGESETQY

j_call: TRBJ1-4
v_call: TRBV27
cdr3_length: 9
cdr3_aa: ASRRNEKLF

j_call: TRBJ2-7
v_call: TRBV27
cdr3_length: 14
cdr3_aa: ASSPSGAGQGYEQY

j_call: TRBJ2-5
v_call: TRBV19
cdr3_length: 13
cdr3_aa: ASSPSSGRTETQY

j_call: TRBJ1-2
v_call: TRBV6-5
cdr3_length: 10
cdr3_aa: ASSRTGDGYT

j_call: TRBJ1-1
v_call: TRBV18
cdr3_length: 13
cdr3_aa: ASSWTGGFFTEAF

j_call: TRBJ2-5
v_call: TRBV5-1
cdr3_length: 15
cdr3_aa: ASSPWSGGGPRGTQY

j_call: TRBJ1-2
v_call: TRBV5-4
cdr3_length: 11
cdr3_aa: ASSLDRVISYT

j_call: TRBJ2-1
v_call: TRBV12-3/TRBV12-4
cdr3_length: 10
cdr3_aa: ASSLGGDEQF

j_call: TRBJ2-3
v_call: TRBV5-1
cdr3_length: 13
cdr3_aa: ASNPGGSSTDTQY

j_call: TRBJ2-5
v_call: TRBV7-9
cdr3_length: 11
cdr3_aa: ASSLYGAETQY

j_call: TRBJ1-3
v_call: TRBV2
cdr3_length: 13
cdr3_aa: ASRLDRRSGNTIY

j_call: TRBJ2-1
v_call: TRBV2
cdr3_length: 11
cdr3_aa: AAQAALGNEQF

j_call: TRBJ1-2
v_call: TRBV5-4
cdr3_length: 12
cdr3_aa: ASSDLTGDYGYT

j_call: TRBJ2-1
v_call: TRBV12-3/TRBV12-4
cdr3_length: 10
cdr3_aa: ASSLRANEQF

j_call: TRBJ1-2
v_call: TRBV14
cdr3_length: 13
cdr3_aa: ASSQDHQSAHGYT

j_call: TRBJ2-1
v_call: TRBV5-4
cdr3_length: 14
cdr3_aa: ASSLERGSSYNEQF

j_call: TRBJ1-1
v_call: TRBV10-1
cdr3_length: 11
cdr3_aa: ASTPSMNTEAF

j_call: TRBJ2-7
v_call: TRBV5-6
cdr3_length: 9
cdr3_aa: ASSRGHQQY

j_call: TRBJ1-1
v_call: TRBV2
cdr3_length: 15
cdr3_aa: ASRATRTGHRDTEAF

j_call: TRBJ2-2
v_call: TRBV5-8
cdr3_length: 14
cdr3_aa: ASRPGQGRNTGELF

j_call: TRBJ1-2
v_call: TRBV11-2
cdr3_length: 10
cdr3_aa: ASSPSDYGYT

j_call: TRBJ2-7
v_call: TRBV6-6
cdr3_length: 12
cdr3_aa: ASSHGLNSYEQY

j_call: TRBJ2-1
v_call: TRBV7-9
cdr3_length: 11
cdr3_aa: ASSFNLRDEQF

j_call: TRBJ2-7
v_call: TRBV3-1/TRBV3-2
cdr3_length: 13
cdr3_aa: ASSQGTGPGYEQY

j_call: TRBJ1-2
v_call: TRBV7-3
cdr3_length: 11
cdr3_aa: ASSPDPKSGYT

j_call: TRBJ1-2
v_call: TRBV27
cdr3_length: 11
cdr3_aa: ASSLSGQLGYT